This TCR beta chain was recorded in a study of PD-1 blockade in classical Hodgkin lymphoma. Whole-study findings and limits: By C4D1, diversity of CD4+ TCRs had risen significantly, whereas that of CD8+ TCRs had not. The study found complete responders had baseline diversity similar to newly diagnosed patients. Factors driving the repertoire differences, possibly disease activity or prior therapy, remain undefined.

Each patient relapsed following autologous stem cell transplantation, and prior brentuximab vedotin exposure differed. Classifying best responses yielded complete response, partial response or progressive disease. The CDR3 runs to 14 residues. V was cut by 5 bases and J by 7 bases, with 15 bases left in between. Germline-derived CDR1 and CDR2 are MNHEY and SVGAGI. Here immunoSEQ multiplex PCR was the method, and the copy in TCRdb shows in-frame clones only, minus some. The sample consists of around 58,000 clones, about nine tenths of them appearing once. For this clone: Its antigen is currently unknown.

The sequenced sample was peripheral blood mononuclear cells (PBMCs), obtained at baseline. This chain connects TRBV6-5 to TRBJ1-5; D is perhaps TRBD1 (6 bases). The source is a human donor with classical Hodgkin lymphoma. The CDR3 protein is CASSGPGEWQPQHF. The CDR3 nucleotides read TGTGCCAGCAGTGGGCCAGGGGAGTGGCAGCCCCAGCATTTT.